These T cell receptor beta chains were read from a single sample in a study of cytomegalovirus exposure and HLA in healthy donors. Sequencing was performed with immunoSEQ multiplex PCR; in TCRdb, only in-frame clones are kept and a portion is missing. Recorded for this sample: approximately 80,000 clones. Sequencing was performed on PBMCs. The source of these receptors is a man between 18 and 29 years old in good health and CMV-seropositive. The CDR3 runs from the conserved cysteine through the conserved F or W. Fields, in order: J gene, V gene, D gene, CDR3 protein, CDR3 DNA. The D gene is left open where the match is weak.

>TRBJ1-4|TRBV5-1|-
CASSLALDTHEKLFF
TGCGCCAGCAGCTTGGCCTTGGACACCCATGAAAAACTGTTTTTT
>TRBJ2-3|TRBV7-9|-
CASSLLFSGEDTQYF
TGTGCCAGCAGTCTTCTGTTTTCCGGGGAGGATACGCAGTATTTT
>TRBJ2-7|TRBV27|-
CASSFDTAYEQYF
TGTGCCAGCAGTTTCGACACCGCCTACGAGCAGTACTTC
>TRBJ1-1|TRBV2|-
CASSDGEALEAFF
TGTGCCAGCAGTGATGGGGAGGCATTGGAAGCTTTCTTT
>TRBJ2-5|TRBV5-1|-
CASSLEGALETQYF
TGCGCCAGCAGCTTGGAGGGAGCACTAGAGACCCAGTACTTC
>TRBJ2-1|TRBV5-6|-
CASSLWLVGISSYNEQFF
TGTGCCAGCAGCTTATGGTTGGTCGGGATTAGCTCCTACAATGAGCAGTTCTTC
>TRBJ1-1|TRBV6-5|-
CATGVGGARTEDFF
TGTGCCACCGGGGTCGGGGGGGCGCGCACTGAAGATTTCTTT
>TRBJ1-1|TRBV9|-
CASSIGEYTEAFF
TGTGCCAGCAGCATAGGCGAATACACTGAAGCTTTCTTT
>TRBJ1-1|TRBV5-5|-
CASSLGGQHTEAFF
TGTGCCAGCAGCTTGGGTGGGCAGCACACTGAAGCTTTCTTT
>TRBJ2-3|TRBV2|TRBD2
CASSEGGGREADTQYF
TGTGCCAGCAGTGAAGGTGGAGGGCGGGAGGCAGATACGCAGTATTTT
>TRBJ1-2|TRBV9|TRBD1
CASFNPGQGRLAF
TGTGCCAGCTTCAATCCGGGACAGGGACGTCTCGCCTTC
>TRBJ1-1|TRBV4-1|-
CASSQVYSGDTEAFF
TGCGCCAGCAGCCAAGTATATTCAGGGGACACTGAAGCTTTCTTT